This T cell receptor beta chain was sequenced during a study of graft-versus-host responses after intestinal transplantation. At the level of the study: Multivisceral, liver-intestinal, or isolated intestinal transplants were performed in recipients. For approximately three years after anti-thymocyte globulin induction, all recipients took tacrolimus and steroids. Study-wide results and caveats: Among recipient marrow samples, GvH clones were found; some appeared first in ileum or blood.

The CDR3 is 15 residues long. The germline CDR1 and CDR2 sequences are SEHNR and FQNEAQ (reference sequence). Between the trimmed V and J ends, which lost 2 bases and 1 base, there was a span of 10 bases. This table comes from immunoSEQ multiplex PCR, and its TCRdb copy is limited to in-frame clones, with some not included. The sample carries 90,000 to 150,000 clones, approximately 95% recorded once. A note on this clone: Antigen: not known.

The source of this sequence is a human donor who received an intestinal transplant. The chain recombines TRBV7-9 with TRBJ2-3; D is possibly TRBD2 (6 bases). The sequences come from unstimulated CD8+ T cells sorted from spleen or lymph node cells, collected before intestinal transplant. The DNA for the CDR3 is TGTGCCAGCAGCTTATCGGCTAGCGGCACAGATACGCAGTATTTT. Translation: CASSLSASGTDTQYF.